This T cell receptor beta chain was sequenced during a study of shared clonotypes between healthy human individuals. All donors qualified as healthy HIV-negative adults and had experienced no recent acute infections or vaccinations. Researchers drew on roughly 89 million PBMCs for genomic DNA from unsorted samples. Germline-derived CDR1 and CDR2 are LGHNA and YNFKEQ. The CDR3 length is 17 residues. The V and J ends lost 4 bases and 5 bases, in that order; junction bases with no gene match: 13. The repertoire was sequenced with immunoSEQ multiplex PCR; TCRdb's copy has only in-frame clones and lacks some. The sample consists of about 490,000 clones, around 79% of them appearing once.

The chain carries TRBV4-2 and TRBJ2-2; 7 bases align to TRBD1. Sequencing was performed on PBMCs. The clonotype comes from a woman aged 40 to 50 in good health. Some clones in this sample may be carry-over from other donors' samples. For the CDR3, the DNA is TGTGCCAGCAGCCCCCCATCAGGGGGATCCGGGACCGGGGAGCTGTTTTTT. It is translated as CASSPPSGGSGTGELFF.